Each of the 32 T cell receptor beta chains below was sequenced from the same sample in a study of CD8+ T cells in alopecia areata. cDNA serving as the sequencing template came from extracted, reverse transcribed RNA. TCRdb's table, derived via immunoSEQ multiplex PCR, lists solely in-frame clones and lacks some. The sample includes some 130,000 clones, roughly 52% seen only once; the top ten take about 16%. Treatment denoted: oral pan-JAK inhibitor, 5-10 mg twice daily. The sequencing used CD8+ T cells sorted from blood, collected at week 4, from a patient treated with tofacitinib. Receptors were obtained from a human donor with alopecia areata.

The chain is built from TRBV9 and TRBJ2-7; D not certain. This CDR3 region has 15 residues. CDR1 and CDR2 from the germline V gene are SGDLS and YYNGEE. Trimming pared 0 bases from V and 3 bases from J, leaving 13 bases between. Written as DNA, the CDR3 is TGTGCCAGCAGCGTAGAAGATAGTGAATACTACGAGCAGTACTTC. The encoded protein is CASSVEDSEYYEQYF.

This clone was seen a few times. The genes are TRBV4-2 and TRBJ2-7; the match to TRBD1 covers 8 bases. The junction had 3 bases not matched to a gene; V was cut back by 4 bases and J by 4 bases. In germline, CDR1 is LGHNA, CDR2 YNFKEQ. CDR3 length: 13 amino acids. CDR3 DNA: TGTGCCAGCAGCCTCAGGACAGGGTACGAGCAGTACTTC. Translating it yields CASSLRTGYEQYF.

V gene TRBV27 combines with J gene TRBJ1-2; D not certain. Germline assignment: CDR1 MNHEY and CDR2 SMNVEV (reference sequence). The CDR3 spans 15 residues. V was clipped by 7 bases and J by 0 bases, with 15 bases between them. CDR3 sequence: CASTPLAGSNYGYTF. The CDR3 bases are TGTGCCAGCACTCCTCTGGCGGGCTCTAACTATGGCTACACCTTC.

The CDR3 spells CASSSLPVGTDTQYF. The CDR3 bases are TGTGCCAGCAGTTCGCTGCCCGTAGGCACAGATACGCAGTATTTT. The chain couples TRBV6-5 to TRBJ2-3; D uncertain. CDR3 length: 15 residues. The ends were cut back, 4 bases at V and 1 base at J, with 12 bases in the middle. The germline V gene has CDR1 MNHEY and CDR2 SVGAGI.

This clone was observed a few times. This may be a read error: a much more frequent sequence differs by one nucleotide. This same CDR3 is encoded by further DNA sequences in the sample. The CDR3 spells CASSGETQYF. CDR3 DNA: TGTGCCAGCAGCGGGGAGACCCAGTACTTC. The chain combines TRBV25-1 with TRBJ2-5; D is uncertain. V was cut by 6 bases and J by 5 bases, with 4 bases left in between. The CDR3 length is 10 residues. CDR1 is MGHDK and CDR2 is SYGVNS in the germline V gene.

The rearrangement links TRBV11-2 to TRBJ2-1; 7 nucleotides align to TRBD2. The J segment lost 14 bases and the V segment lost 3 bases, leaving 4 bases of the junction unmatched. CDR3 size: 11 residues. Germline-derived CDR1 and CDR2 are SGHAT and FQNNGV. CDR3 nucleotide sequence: TGTGCCAGCAGCTTGGGCGGGGGAGAGTTCTTC. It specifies CASSLGGGEFF.

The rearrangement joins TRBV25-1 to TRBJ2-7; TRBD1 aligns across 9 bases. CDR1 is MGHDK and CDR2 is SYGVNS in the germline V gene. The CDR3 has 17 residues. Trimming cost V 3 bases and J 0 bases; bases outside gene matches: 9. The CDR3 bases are TGTGCCAGCAGTGAGTCGGGGACAGGGTACATCTCCTACGAGCAGTACTTC. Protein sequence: CASSESGTGYISYEQYF.

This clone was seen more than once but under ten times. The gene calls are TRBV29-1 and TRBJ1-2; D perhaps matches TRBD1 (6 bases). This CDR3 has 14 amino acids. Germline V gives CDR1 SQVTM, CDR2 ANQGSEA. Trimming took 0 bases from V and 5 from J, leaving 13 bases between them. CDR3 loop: CSVEDRDTGYGYTF. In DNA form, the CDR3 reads TGCAGCGTTGAAGATCGGGATACAGGGTATGGCTACACCTTC.

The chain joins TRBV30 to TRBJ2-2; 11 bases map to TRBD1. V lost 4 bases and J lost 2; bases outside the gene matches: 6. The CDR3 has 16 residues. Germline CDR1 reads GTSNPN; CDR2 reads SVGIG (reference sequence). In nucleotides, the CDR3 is TGTGCCTGGATACCGGGGACAGGGGGTAACACCGGGGAGCTGTTTTTT. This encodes CAWIPGTGGNTGELFF.

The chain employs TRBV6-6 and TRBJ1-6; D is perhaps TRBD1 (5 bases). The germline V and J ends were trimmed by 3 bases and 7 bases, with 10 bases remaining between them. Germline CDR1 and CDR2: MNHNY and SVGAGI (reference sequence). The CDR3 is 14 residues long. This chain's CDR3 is CASSYGAPNSPLHF. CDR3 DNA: TGTGCCAGCAGTTATGGGGCTCCAAATTCACCCCTCCACTTT.

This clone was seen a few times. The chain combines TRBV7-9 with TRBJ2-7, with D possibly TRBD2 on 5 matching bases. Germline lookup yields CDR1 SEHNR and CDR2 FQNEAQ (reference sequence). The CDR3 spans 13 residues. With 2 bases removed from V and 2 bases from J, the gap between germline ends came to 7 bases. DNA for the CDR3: TGTGCCAGCAGCTTACCCGGGGCCTACGAGCAGTACTTC. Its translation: CASSLPGAYEQYF.

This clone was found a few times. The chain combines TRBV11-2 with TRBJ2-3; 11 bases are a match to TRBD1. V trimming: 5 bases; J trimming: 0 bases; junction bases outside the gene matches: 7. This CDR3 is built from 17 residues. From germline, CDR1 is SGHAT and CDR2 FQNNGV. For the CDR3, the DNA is TGTGCCAGCAGCCCCGGGACAGGGGGACCTAGCACAGATACGCAGTATTTT. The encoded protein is CASSPGTGGPSTDTQYF. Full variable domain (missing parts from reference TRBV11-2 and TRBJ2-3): EAGVAQSPRYKIIEKRQSVAFWCNPISGHATLYWYQQILGQGPKLLIQFQNNGVVDDSQLPKDRFSAERLKGVDSTLKIQPAKLEDSAVYLCASSPGTGGPSTDTQYFGPGTRLTVL.

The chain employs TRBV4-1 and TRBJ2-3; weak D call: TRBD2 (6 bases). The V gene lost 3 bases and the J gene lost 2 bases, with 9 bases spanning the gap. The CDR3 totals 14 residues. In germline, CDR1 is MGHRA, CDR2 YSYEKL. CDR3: CASSQAGSTDTQYF. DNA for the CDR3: TGCGCCAGCAGCCAGGCGGGGTCCACAGATACGCAGTATTTT.

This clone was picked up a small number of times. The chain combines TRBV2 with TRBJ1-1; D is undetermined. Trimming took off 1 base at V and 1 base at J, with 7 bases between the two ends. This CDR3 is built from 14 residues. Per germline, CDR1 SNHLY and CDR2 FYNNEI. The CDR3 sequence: CASSEGPENTEAFF. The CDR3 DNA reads TGTGCCAGCAGTGAAGGCCCAGAGAACACTGAAGCTTTCTTT.

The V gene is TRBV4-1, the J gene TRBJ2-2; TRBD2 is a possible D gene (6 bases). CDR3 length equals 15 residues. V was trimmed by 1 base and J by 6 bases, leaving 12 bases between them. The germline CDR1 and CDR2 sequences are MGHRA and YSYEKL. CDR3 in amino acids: CASSQVEGRPGELFF. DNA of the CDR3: TGCGCCAGCAGCCAAGTGGAGGGGCGGCCCGGGGAGCTGTTTTTT.

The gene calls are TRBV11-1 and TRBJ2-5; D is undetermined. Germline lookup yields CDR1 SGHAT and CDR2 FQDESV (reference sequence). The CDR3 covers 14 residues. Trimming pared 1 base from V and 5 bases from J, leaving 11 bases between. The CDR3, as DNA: TGTGCCAGCAGCTTAGGAAGTGAGAGGGAGACCCAGTACTTC. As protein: CASSLGSERETQYF.

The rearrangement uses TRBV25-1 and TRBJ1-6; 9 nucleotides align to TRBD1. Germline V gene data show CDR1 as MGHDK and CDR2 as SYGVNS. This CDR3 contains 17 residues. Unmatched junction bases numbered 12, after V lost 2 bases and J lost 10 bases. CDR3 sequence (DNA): TGTGCCAGCAGTGAAAGGGGACAGGGTCGATTGTGGTCACCCCTCCACTTT. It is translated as CASSERGQGRLWSPLHF.

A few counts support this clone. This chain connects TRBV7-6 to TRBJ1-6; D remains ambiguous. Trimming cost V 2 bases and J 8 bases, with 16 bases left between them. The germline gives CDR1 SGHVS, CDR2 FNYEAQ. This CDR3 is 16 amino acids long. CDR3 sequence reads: CASSLTAGPRDSPLHF. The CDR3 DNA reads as TGTGCCAGCAGCTTAACAGCGGGCCCGAGGGATTCACCCCTCCACTTT.

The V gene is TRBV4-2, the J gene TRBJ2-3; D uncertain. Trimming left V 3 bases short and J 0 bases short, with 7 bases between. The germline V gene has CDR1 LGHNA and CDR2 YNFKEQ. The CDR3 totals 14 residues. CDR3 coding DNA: TGTGCCAGCAGCCACGAAACTAGCACAGATACGCAGTATTTT. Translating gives CASSHETSTDTQYF.

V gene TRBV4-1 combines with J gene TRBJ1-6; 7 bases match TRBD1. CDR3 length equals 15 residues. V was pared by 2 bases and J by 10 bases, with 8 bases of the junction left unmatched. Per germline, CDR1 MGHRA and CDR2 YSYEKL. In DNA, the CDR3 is TGCGCCAGCAGCCAACTTCGGGACAGTGCCTCACCCCTCCACTTT. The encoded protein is CASSQLRDSASPLHF.

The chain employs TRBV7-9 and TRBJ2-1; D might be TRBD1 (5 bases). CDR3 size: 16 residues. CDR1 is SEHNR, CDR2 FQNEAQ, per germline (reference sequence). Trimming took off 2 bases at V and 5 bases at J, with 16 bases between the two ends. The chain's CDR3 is CASSLTDMGIHNEQFF. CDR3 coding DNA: TGTGCCAGCAGCTTAACGGACATGGGGATACACAATGAGCAGTTCTTC.

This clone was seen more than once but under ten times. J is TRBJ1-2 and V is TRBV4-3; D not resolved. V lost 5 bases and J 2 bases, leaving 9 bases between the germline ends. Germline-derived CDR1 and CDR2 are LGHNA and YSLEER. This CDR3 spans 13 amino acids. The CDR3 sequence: CASSETGNYGYTF. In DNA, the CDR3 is TGCGCCAGCAGCGAGACGGGGAACTATGGCTACACCTTC.

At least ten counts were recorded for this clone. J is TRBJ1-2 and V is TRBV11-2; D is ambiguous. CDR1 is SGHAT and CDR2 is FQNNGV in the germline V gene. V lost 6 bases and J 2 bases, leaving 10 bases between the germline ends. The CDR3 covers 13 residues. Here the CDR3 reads CASSLDANYGYTF. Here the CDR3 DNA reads TGTGCCAGCAGTCTAGACGCAAACTATGGCTACACCTTC.

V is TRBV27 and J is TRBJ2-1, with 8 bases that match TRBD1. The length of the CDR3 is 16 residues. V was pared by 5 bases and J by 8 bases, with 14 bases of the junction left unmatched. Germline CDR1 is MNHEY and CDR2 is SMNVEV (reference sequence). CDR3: CASSPTQGAAGDEQFF. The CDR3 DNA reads TGTGCCAGCAGTCCTACCCAGGGGGCTGCCGGGGATGAGCAGTTCTTC.

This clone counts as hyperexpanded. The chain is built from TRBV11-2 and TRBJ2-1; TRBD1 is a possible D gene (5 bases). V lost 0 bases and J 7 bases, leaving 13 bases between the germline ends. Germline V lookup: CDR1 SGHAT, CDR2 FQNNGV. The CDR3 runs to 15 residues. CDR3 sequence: CASSLDVVGRNEQFF. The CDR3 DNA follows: TGTGCCAGCAGCTTAGATGTTGTGGGGCGTAATGAGCAGTTCTTC.

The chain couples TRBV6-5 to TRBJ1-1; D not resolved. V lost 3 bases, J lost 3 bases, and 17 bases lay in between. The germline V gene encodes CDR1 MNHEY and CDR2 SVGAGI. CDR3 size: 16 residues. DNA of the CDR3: TGTGCCAGCAGTTATTCGACTCCACAGAGGCACACTGAAGCTTTCTTT. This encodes CASSYSTPQRHTEAFF.

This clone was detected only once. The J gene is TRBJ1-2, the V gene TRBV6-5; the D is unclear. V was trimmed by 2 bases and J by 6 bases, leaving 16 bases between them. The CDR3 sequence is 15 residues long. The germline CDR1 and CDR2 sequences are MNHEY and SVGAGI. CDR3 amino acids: CASSYILAEADGYTF. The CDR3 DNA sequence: TGTGCCAGCAGTTACATCTTAGCGGAGGCAGATGGCTACACCTTC.

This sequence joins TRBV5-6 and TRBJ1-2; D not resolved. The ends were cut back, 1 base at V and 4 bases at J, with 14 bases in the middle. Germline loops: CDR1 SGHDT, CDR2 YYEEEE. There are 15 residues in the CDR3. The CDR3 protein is CASSLKELPLYGYTF. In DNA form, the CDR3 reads TGTGCCAGCAGCTTGAAGGAGCTTCCCCTCTATGGCTACACCTTC.

Written as DNA, the CDR3 is TGTGCCAGCAGTGAATTGGGACAGGGCCTTGAAGCTTTCTTT. Residues: CASSELGQGLEAFF. The chain is built from TRBV25-1 and TRBJ1-1, with 9 bases aligning to TRBD1. The V gene end was trimmed by 1 base and the J gene end by 7 bases; junction bases not matched to a gene: 4. Germline V gene sequence: CDR1 MGHDK, CDR2 SYGVNS. The CDR3 loop spans 14 amino acids. The entire variable domain, with the rest obtained from reference TRBV25-1 and TRBJ1-1, is as follows: EADIYQTPRYLVIGTGKKITLECSQTMGHDKMYWYQQDPGMELHLIHYSYGVNSTEKGDLSSESTVSRIRTEHFPLTLESARPSHTSQYLCASSELGQGLEAFFGQGTRLTVV.

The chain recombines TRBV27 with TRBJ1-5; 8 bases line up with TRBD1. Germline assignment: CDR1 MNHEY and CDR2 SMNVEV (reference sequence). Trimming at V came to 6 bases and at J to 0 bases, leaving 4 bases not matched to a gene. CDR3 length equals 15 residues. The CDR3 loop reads CASSDRGYSNQPQHF. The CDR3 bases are TGTGCCAGCAGCGACAGGGGCTATAGCAATCAGCCCCAGCATTTT.

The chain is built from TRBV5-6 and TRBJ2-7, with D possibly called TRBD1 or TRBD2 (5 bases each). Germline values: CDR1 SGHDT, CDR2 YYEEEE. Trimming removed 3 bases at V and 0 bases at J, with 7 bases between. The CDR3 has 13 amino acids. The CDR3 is CASSWDGSYEQYF. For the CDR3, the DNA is TGTGCCAGCAGCTGGGACGGCTCCTACGAGCAGTACTTC.

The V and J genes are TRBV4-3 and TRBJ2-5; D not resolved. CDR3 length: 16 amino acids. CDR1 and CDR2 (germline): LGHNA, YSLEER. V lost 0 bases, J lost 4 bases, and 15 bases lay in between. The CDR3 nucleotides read TGCGCCAGCAGCCAAGATATGGCGGAAAGCCCAGAGACCCAGTACTTC. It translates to CASSQDMAESPETQYF.